The entry that follows covers one TCR beta chain sequence. CDR1 is SGDLS, CDR2 YYNGEE, per germline. The CDR3 spans 14 residues. V lost 7 bases and J lost 0, with 10 bases in between. This entry belongs to a study of T cell responses to AZD1222 COVID-19 vaccine. This table comes from immunoSEQ multiplex PCR, and its TCRdb copy is limited to in-frame clones, with some not included. The data hold about 150,000 clones, with approximately 87% observed a single time. The clonotype was recovered from an adult in good health. The sample consisted of peripheral blood, taken on day 0 of MenACWY control vaccination. The chain joins TRBV9 to TRBJ2-2; D is unresolved. In DNA form, the CDR3 reads TGTGCCAGCCAGGCTCCGACGAACACCGGGGAGCTGTTTTTT. Translated: CASQAPTNTGELFF. Variable domain in full (rest from reference TRBV9 and TRBJ2-2): DSGVTQTPKHLITATGQRVTLRCSPRSGDLSVYWYQQSLDQGLQFLIQYYNGEERAKGNILERFSAQQFPDLHSELNLSSLELGDSALYFCASQAPTNTGELFFGEGSRLTVL.